This T cell receptor (beta chain) was sequenced for a study of a mutant IDH1 vaccine in newly diagnosed glioma. Time point given: baseline, week 1 (first vaccination visit). The treatment is: pre-vaccination baseline after standard-of-care therapy. On this clone itself: The target antigen is unknown.

Clones were read by immunoSEQ multiplex PCR, and TCRdb kept only the in-frame ones, dropping some. The top ten clones hold about 7.5% of a sample with approximately 70,000 clones, roughly 78% of them seen once. This CDR3 spans 16 amino acids. The trim removed 9 bases at V and 8 bases at J, leaving 14 bases unmatched. Germline lookup yields CDR1 SGHNT and CDR2 YYREEE (reference sequence). Broader study findings: Immune responses induced by vaccination arose in 90% to 95% of the patients.

This sequence originates from a man in his fifties or sixties with glioma. The specimen comprised PBMCs, sampled from a glioma patient treated with radiotherapy, temozolomide or both. The rearrangement links TRBV5-4 to TRBJ1-6, with 10 nucleotides matching TRBD1. CDR3: CATKEAGQGRDSPLHF. The DNA for the CDR3 is TGTGCCACCAAAGAAGCGGGACAGGGGCGTGATTCACCCCTCCACTTT.